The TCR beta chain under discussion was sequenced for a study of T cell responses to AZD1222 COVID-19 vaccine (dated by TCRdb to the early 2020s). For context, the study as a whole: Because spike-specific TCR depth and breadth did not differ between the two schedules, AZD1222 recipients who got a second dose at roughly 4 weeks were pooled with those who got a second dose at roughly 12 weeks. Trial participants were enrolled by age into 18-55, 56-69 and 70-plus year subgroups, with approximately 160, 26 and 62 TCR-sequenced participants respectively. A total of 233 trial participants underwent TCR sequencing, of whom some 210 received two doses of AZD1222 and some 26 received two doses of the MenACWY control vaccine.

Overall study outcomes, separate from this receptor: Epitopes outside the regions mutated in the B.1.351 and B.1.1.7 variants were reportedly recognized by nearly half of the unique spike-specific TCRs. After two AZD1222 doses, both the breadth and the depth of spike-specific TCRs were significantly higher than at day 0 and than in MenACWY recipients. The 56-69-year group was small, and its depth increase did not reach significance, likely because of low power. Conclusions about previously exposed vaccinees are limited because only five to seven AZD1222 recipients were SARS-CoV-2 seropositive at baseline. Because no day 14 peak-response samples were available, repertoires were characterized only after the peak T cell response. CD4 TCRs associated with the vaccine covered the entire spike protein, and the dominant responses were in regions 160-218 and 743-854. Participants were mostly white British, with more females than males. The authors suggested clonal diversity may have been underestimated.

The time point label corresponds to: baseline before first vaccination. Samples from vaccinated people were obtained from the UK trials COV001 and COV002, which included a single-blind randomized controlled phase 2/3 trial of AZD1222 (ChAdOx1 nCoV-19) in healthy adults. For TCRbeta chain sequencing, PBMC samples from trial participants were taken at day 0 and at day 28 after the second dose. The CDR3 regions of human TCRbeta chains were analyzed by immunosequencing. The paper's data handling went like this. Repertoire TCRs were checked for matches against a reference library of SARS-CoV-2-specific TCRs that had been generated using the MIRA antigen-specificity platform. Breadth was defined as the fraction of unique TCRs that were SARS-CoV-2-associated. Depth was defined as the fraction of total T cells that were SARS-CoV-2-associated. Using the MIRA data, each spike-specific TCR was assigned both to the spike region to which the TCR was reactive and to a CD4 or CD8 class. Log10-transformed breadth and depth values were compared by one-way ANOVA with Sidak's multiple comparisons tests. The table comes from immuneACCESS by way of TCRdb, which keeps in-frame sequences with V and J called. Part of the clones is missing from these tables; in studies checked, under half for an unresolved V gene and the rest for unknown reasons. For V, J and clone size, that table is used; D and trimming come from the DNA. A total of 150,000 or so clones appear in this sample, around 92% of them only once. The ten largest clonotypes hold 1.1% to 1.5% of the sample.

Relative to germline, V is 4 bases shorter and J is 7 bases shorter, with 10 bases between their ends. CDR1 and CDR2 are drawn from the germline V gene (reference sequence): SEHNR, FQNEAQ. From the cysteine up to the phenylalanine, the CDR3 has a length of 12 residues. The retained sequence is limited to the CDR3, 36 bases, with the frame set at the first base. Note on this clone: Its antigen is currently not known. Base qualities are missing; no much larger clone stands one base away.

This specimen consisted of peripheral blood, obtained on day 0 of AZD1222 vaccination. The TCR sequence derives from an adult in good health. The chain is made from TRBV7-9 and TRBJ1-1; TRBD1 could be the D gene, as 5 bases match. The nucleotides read TGTGCCAGCAGCTCAGACGGGGGTGAAGCTTTCTTT. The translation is CASSSDGGEAFF.